This T cell receptor beta chain was recorded in a study of blood T cell repertoires in COVID-19. Measured with immunoSEQ multiplex PCR; TCRdb has only the in-frame clones, and not every one. The sample holds 200,000 to 250,000 clones; more than 80% are singletons and the top ten take roughly 1.2%. Enrollment of patients from Seattle took place during active infection, with longitudinal follow-up. The receptor was isolated from a woman younger than 45 with COVID-19, enrolled during active disease. Sequencing was done on a sample of peripheral blood.

CDR3 nucleotide sequence: TGTGCCAGCAGCTCGGACTCCTTCTCCTACAATGAGCAGTTCTTC. This translates into CASSSDSFSYNEQFF. The rearrangement joins TRBV27 to TRBJ2-1; the D gene is possibly TRBD2 (5 bases). Germline values: CDR1 MNHEY, CDR2 SMNVEV (reference sequence). The V end was cut by 6 bases, the J end by 0 bases, with 12 bases between. The length of the CDR3 is 15 residues.